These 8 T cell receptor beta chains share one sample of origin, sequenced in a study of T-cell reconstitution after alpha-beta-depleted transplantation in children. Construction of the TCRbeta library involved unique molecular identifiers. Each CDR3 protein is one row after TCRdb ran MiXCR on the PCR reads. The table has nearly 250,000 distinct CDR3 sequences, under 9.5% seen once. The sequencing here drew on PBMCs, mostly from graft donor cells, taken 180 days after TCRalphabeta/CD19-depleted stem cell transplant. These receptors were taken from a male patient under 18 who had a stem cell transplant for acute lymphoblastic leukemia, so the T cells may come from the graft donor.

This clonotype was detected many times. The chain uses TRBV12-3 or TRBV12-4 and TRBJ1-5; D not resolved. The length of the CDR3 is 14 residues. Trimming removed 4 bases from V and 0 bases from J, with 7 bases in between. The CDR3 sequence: CASSYDISNQPQHF. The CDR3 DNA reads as TGTGCCAGCAGTTACGATATTAGCAATCAGCCCCAGCATTTT.

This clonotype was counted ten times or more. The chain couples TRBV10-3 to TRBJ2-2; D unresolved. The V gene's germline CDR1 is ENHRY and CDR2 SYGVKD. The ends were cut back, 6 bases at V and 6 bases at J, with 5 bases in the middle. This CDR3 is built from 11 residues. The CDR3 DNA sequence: TGTGCCATCAGAGAGGCCGGGGAGCTGTTTTTT. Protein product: CAIREAGELFF.

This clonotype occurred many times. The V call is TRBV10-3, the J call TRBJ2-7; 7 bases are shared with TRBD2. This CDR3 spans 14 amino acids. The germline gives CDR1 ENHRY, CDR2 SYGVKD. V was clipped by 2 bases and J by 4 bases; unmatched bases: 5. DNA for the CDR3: TGTGCCATCAGTGAGAGACTAGCTCTATACGAGCAGTACTTC. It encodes CAISERLALYEQYF.

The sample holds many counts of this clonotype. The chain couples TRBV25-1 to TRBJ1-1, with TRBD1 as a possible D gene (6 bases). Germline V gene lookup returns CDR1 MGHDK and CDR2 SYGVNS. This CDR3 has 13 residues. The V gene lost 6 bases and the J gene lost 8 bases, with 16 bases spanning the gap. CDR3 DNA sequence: TGTGCCAGCAGCCCCACAGGACAGTTAGAAGCTTTCTTT. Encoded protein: CASSPTGQLEAFF.

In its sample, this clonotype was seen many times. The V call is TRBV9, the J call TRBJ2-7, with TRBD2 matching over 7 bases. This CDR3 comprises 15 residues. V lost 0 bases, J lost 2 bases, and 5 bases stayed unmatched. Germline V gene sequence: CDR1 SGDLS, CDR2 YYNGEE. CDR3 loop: CASSVEGGAPYEQYF. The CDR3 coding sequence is TGTGCCAGCAGCGTAGAGGGAGGGGCTCCCTACGAGCAGTACTTC.

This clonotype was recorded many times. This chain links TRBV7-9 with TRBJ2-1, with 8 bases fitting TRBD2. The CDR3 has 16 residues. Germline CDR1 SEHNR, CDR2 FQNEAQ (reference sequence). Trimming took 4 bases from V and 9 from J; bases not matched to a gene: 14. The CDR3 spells CASSSPEPGGPIEQFF. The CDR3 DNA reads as TGTGCCAGCAGCTCCCCGGAGCCGGGAGGGCCAATTGAGCAGTTCTTC.

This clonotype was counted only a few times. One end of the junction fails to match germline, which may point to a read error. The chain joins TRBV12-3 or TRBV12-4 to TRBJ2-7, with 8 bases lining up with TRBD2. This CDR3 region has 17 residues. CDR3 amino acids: CAISLGGLAGNSYEQYF. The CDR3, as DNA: TGTGCCATCAGTTTAGGAGGTCTAGCGGGCAATTCCTACGAGCAGTACTTC.

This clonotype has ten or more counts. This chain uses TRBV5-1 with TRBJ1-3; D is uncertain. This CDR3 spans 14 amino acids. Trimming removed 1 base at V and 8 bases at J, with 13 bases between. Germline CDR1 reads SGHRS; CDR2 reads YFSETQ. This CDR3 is CASSLIGKWDTIYF. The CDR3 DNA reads TGCGCCAGCAGCTTGATCGGGAAATGGGACACCATATATTTT. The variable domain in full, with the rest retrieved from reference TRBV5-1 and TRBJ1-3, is KAGVTQTPRYLIKTRGQQVTLSCSPISGHRSVSWYQQTPGQGLQFLFEYFSETQRNKGNFPGRFSGRQFSNSRSEMNVSTLELGDSALYLCASSLIGKWDTIYFGEGSWLTVV.